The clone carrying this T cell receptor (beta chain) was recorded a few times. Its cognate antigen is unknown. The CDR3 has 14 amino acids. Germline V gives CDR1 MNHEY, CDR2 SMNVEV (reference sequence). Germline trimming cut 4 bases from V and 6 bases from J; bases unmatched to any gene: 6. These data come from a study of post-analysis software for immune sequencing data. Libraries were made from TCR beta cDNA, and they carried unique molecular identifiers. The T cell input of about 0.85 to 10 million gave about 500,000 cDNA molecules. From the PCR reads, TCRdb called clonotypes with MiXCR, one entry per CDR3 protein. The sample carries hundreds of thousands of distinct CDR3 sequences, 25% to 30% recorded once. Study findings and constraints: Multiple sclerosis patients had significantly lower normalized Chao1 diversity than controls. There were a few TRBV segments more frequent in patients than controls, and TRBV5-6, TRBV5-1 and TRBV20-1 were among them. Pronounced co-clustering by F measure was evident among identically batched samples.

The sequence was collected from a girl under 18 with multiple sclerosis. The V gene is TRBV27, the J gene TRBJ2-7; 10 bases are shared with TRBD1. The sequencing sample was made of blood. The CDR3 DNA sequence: TGTGCCAGCAGTTGGGGACAGGGGAATCGCGAGCAGTACTTC. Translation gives CASSWGQGNREQYF.